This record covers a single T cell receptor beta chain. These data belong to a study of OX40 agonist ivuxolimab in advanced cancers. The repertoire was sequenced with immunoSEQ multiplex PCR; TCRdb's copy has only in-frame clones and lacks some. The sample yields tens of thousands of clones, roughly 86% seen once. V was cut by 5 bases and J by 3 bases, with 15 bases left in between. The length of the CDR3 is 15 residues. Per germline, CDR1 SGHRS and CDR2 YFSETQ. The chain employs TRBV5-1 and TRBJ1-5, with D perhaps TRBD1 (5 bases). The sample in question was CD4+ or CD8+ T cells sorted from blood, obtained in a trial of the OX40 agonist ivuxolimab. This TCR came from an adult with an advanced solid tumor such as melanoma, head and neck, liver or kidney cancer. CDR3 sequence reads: CASSYPGRNNQPQHF. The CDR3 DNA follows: TGCGCCAGCAGTTACCCAGGGAGGAACAATCAGCCCCAGCATTTT.